The sequence of this TCR beta chain was determined in a study of T cells after posttransplantation cyclophosphamide. The table came from immunoSEQ multiplex PCR; TCRdb's copy has only in-frame clones and leaves some out. The data hold tens of thousands of clones, with just under 95% observed a single time. The CDR3 runs to 15 residues. Trimming left V 0 bases short and J 3 bases short, with 12 bases between. Germline V gene lookup returns CDR1 SEHNR and CDR2 FQNEAQ (reference sequence). This clonotype was sampled from a woman between 25 and 40 years old in good health and a related stem cell transplant donor. The chain links TRBV7-9 to TRBJ2-7, with D tentatively TRBD1 (5 bases). Sequencing used PBMCs. The CDR3 region has the DNA TGTGCCAGCAGCTTAGCCCAGGGAACAAACTACGAGCAGTACTTC. Amino acid sequence: CASSLAQGTNYEQYF.